The 9 T cell receptor beta chains below all came from one sample that was sequenced in a study of blood T cell repertoires in COVID-19. Sequenced by immunoSEQ multiplex PCR; TCRdb stores in-frame clones only, minus some. The table includes about 210,000 clones, 70% to 90% detected once. Sequencing was carried out using peripheral blood. These receptors were obtained from a man between 40 and 49 years old with acute or convalescent COVID-19.

V gene TRBV6-5 combines with J gene TRBJ2-5, with D possibly matching TRBD1 (5 bases). Germline CDR1 reads MNHEY; CDR2 reads SVGAGI. Trimming took 8 bases from V and 2 from J, leaving 9 bases between them. The CDR3 extends over 12 amino acids. The chain's CDR3 is CASGRQQETQYF. CDR3 coding DNA: TGTGCCAGCGGTCGACAGCAAGAGACCCAGTACTTC.

The J gene is TRBJ2-2, the V gene TRBV27; 11 bases agree with TRBD1. J gave up 5 bases and V 3 bases, and 2 bases lay outside the gene matches. In germline, CDR1 is MNHEY, CDR2 SMNVEV (reference sequence). The CDR3 runs to 15 residues. CDR3 DNA: TGTGCCAGCAGTTTGGGACAGGGGGGGACCGGGGAGCTGTTTTTT. As protein: CASSLGQGGTGELFF.

This clone was seen just once. This chain connects TRBV10-3 to TRBJ2-2, with 12 bases that match TRBD2. The germline gives CDR1 ENHRY, CDR2 SYGVKD. The CDR3 length is 14 residues. J was trimmed by 6 bases and V by 8 bases; bases with no gene match: 4. The CDR3 nucleotides read TGTGCCATCGGGAGACTAGCGGGAGCCGGGGAGCTGTTTTTT. It codes for CAIGRLAGAGELFF.

The V call is TRBV5-1, the J call TRBJ2-7; maybe TRBD2 (7 bases). Trimming stripped 4 bases from V and 3 bases from J, with 17 bases between. Germline V gene lookup returns CDR1 SGHRS and CDR2 YFSETQ. The CDR3 extends over 15 amino acids. The CDR3 protein is CASSPPQGGDYEQYF. In DNA, the CDR3 is TGCGCCAGCAGCCCCCCACAGGGAGGGGACTACGAGCAGTACTTC.

The chain is built from TRBV9 and TRBJ1-3; D is perhaps TRBD1 (5 bases). V was shortened by 2 bases and J by 0 bases, with 12 bases between the two germline ends. Germline CDR1 is SGDLS and CDR2 is YYNGEE. The CDR3 is 16 amino acids. The CDR3 is CASSVDSLYSGNTIYF. The CDR3 coding sequence is TGTGCCAGCAGCGTCGACAGCTTGTACTCTGGAAACACCATATATTTT.

This chain joins TRBV6-6 and TRBJ2-2, with D tentatively TRBD1 (5 bases). With 5 bases removed from V and 7 bases from J, the gap between germline ends came to 8 bases. The CDR3 spans 12 residues. CDR1 MNHNY and CDR2 SVGAGI come from the germline V gene (reference sequence). The CDR3 here is CASSRQFGELFF. The CDR3 DNA sequence: TGTGCCAGCAGTCGACAGTTCGGGGAGCTGTTTTTT.

This chain's CDR3 is CATSDSNQETQYF. In DNA, the CDR3 is TGTGCCACCAGTGACAGTAACCAAGAGACCCAGTACTTC. V and J are TRBV24-1 and TRBJ2-5; D is uncertain. The CDR3 has 13 residues. The germline V and J ends were trimmed by 4 bases and 0 bases, with 5 bases remaining between them. CDR1 is KGHDR, CDR2 SFDVKD, per germline.

The rearrangement joins TRBV27 to TRBJ2-7, with 8 bases matching TRBD2. V was pared by 8 bases and J by 5 bases, with 8 bases of the junction left unmatched. The CDR3 is made up of 13 amino acids. From germline, CDR1 is MNHEY and CDR2 SMNVEV (reference sequence). In DNA, the CDR3 is TGTGCCAGCGGGAGCGGGAGTCAGAACGAGCAGTACTTC. Protein product: CASGSGSQNEQYF.

The rearrangement joins TRBV6-4 to TRBJ2-2, with 9 nucleotides matching TRBD1. Losses at the gene ends were 0 bases for V and 6 bases for J; bases not matched to a gene: 5. Germline loops: CDR1 MRHNA, CDR2 SNTAGT. The CDR3 has 16 residues. The CDR3 sequence is CASSDSGTGLSGELFF. The CDR3 DNA reads TGTGCCAGCAGTGACTCCGGGACAGGGCTGTCCGGGGAGCTGTTTTTT.